This record looks at one T cell receptor (beta chain) sequence and its context. This entry belongs to a study of T-cell memory formation after mild COVID-19. TCRdb analysed the 5' RACE reads with MiXCR anew, one entry per CDR3 protein. The sample lists 180,000 or so distinct CDR3 sequences, 16% occurring once. The sample was PBMCs or a T cell subset sorted from them (not recorded which). This TCR was sampled from an adult woman who had mild COVID-19 (a few samples of this study predate the infection). Cell type and time point are not known.

CDR3 DNA sequence: TGTGCCAGCAGCCAAACTTACGGGGGGCCGGGAGATACGCAGTATTTT. Its protein is CASSQTYGGPGDTQYF. The chain couples TRBV3-1 to TRBJ2-3; D may be TRBD2 (7 bases). Germline V gives CDR1 LGHDT, CDR2 YNNKEL (reference sequence). There are 16 residues in the CDR3. Trimming took 2 bases from V and 5 from J, leaving 17 bases between them.